This is a list of T cell receptor beta chains from one sample in a study of blood T cell repertoires in COVID-19. Assay: immunoSEQ multiplex PCR; the TCRdb copy retains only in-frame clones and omits some. The table has tens of thousands of clones, approximately 88% seen once; the top ten hold 15% to 20%. Sequenced input: peripheral blood. Receptors originate from a man in his sixties with COVID-19, enrolled during active disease. CDR3s include the opening cysteine and the closing phenylalanine or tryptophan. A D gene is named only where the DNA matches it firmly. The listing skips clone size in some rows; elsewhere it reads once, few, many or a size class.

V gene	D gene	clone size	J gene	CDR3 protein	CDR3 DNA
TRBV10-2	TRBD2	.	TRBJ2-3	CASSDRSGGSTDTQYF	TGCGCCAGCAGTGATCGATCGGGGGGGTCCACAGATACGCAGTATTTT
TRBV7-9	TRBD1	.	TRBJ1-6	CASSSDRAPKTLHF	TGTGCCAGCAGCTCGGACAGGGCCCCTAAAACCCTCCACTTT
TRBV29-1	.	.	TRBJ2-7	CSVEVRVYDRRSSVGEQYF	TGCAGCGTTGAAGTTCGGGTGTACGACCGAAGGTCTAGTGTCGGGGAGCAGTACTTC
TRBV6-1	.	.	TRBJ2-3	CASSDGASTDTQYF	TGTGCCAGCAGTGATGGGGCTAGCACAGATACGCAGTATTTT
TRBV5-1	TRBD2	once	TRBJ2-3	CASSGRLAGGPYTQYF	TGCGCCAGCAGCGGACGACTAGCGGGAGGGCCTTATACGCAGTATTTT
TRBV12-3/TRBV12-4	TRBD1	.	TRBJ2-5	CASSGQARETQYF	TGTGCCAGCAGCGGACAGGCGAGAGAGACCCAGTACTTC
TRBV5-1	TRBD1	.	TRBJ1-3	CASSRTGASSGNTIYF	TGCGCCAGCAGCCGGACAGGCGCCAGCTCTGGAAACACCATATATTTT
TRBV19	.	.	TRBJ2-2	CASSILGAGELFF	TGTGCCAGTAGTATACTAGGGGCCGGGGAGCTGTTTTTT
TRBV3-1/TRBV3-2	.	.	TRBJ1-2	CASSQQGGDGYTF	TGTGCCAGCAGCCAACAGGGAGGGGATGGCTACACCTTC
TRBV29-1	.	few	TRBJ1-2	CGARTDNYGYTF	TGCGGGGCGAGGACAGATAACTATGGCTACACCTTC
TRBV2	TRBD2	.	TRBJ2-1	CASNIAGEGFF	TGTGCCAGCAACATAGCGGGAGAAGGGTTCTTC
TRBV5-4	TRBD2	.	TRBJ2-2	CASSYSGGATGELFF	TGTGCCAGCAGCTATAGCGGGGGGGCCACCGGGGAGCTGTTTTTT
TRBV30	TRBD2	.	TRBJ2-3	CALDLAGGPDTQYF	TGTGCCTTAGACCTAGCGGGAGGGCCCGATACGCAGTATTTT
TRBV5-1	TRBD2	.	TRBJ2-7	CASSLPRREGSASYEQYF	TGCGCCAGCAGCTTGCCGCGACGGGAGGGCTCAGCCTCCTACGAGCAGTACTTC
TRBV7-9	.	.	TRBJ2-1	CASSTSAPYNEQFF	TGTGCCAGCAGCACGAGCGCCCCCTACAATGAGCAGTTCTTC
TRBV7-3	.	few	TRBJ2-6	CASSLTGRAAGANVLTF	TGTGCCAGCAGCTTAACAGGGCGGGCCGCTGGGGCCAACGTCCTGACTTTC
TRBV9	.	.	TRBJ1-2	CASSVAPGRYTF	TGTGCCAGCAGCGTAGCCCCAGGGCGTTACACCTTC
TRBV7-6	.	.	TRBJ1-6	CASSSLSNRDLNSPLHF	TGTGCCAGCAGCTCTCTTTCAAACAGGGACCTTAATTCACCCCTCCACTTT
TRBV5-1	TRBD1	.	TRBJ2-2	CASRQGTGELFF	TGCGCCAGTCGACAGGGTACGGGGGAGCTGTTTTTT
TRBV21-1	.	.	TRBJ1-2	CASSNSSGQYVNGYTF	TGTGCCAGCAGCAACTCAAGCGGACAGTATGTAAATGGCTACACCTTC
TRBV4-2	.	once	TRBJ1-1	CASSQASRGTMNTEAFF	TGTGCCAGCAGCCAAGCCTCGAGGGGGACCATGAACACTGAAGCTTTCTTT
TRBV5-5	.	.	TRBJ2-2	CASSSSGRVSNGELFF	TGTGCCAGCAGCTCCTCTGGCAGGGTATCAAACGGGGAGCTGTTTTTT
TRBV27	.	.	TRBJ2-2	CASSFWQLSNTGELFF	TGTGCCAGCAGTTTCTGGCAGTTAAGTAACACCGGGGAGCTGTTTTTT
TRBV11-1	TRBD1	.	TRBJ2-7	CASSFALTGVEQYF	TGTGCCAGCAGCTTTGCCCTAACAGGGGTCGAGCAGTACTTC
TRBV13	TRBD1	once	TRBJ1-2	CASSPKTGGYGYTF	TGTGCCAGCAGCCCGAAAACAGGGGGCTATGGCTACACCTTC
TRBV7-3	.	.	TRBJ2-5	CASSLLPQETQYF	TGTGCCAGCAGCTTACTCCCTCAAGAGACCCAGTACTTC
TRBV3-1/TRBV3-2	TRBD2	.	TRBJ2-3	CASSQETGRAGTDTQYF	TGTGCCAGCAGCCAAGAAACCGGGAGGGCCGGCACAGATACGCAGTATTTT
TRBV6-5	.	.	TRBJ1-2	CASSPWTEVNYGYTF	TGTGCCAGCAGTCCGTGGACAGAAGTAAACTATGGCTACACCTTC
TRBV19	.	.	TRBJ2-3	CASSGQGGTQYF	TGTGCCAGTAGTGGGCAGGGAGGTACGCAGTATTTT
TRBV19	.	once	TRBJ1-6	CASSMVGQYDSPLHF	TGTGCCAGTAGTATGGTAGGACAGTATGATTCACCCCTCCACTTT